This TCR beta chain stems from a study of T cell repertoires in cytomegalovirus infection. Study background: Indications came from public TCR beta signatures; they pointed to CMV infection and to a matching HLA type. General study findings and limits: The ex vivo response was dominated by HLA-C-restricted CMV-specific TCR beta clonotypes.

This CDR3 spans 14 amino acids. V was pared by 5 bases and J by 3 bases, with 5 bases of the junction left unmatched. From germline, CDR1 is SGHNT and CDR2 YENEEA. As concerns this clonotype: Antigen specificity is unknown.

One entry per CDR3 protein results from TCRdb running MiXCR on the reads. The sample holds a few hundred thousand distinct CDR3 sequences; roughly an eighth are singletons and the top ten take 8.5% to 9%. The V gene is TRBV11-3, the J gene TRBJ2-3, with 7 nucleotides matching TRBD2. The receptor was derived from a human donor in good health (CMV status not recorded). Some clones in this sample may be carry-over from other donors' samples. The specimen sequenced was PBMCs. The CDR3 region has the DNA TGTGCCAGCAGCCGGGGACTATCAACAGATACGCAGTATTTT. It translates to CASSRGLSTDTQYF.